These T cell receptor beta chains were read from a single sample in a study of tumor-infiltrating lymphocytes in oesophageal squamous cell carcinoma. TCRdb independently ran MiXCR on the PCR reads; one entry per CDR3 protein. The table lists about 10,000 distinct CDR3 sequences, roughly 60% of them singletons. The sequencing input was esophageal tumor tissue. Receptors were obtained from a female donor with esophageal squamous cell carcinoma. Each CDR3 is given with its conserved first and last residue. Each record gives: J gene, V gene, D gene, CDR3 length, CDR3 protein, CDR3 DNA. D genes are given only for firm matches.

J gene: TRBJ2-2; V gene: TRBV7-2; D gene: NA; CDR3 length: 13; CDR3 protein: CASSLVGAGELFF; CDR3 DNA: TGTGCCAGCAGCTTAGTGGGGGCCGGGGAGCTGTTTTTT
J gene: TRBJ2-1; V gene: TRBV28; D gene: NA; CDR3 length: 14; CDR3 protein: CASSITISYNEQFF; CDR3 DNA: TGTGCCAGCAGCATAACTATCTCCTACAATGAGCAGTTCTTC
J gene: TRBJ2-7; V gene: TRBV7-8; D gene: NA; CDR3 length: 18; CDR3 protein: CASSLVHAGDRRGNEQYF; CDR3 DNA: TGTGCCAGCAGCTTAGTACACGCCGGCGACAGGCGGGGGAATGAGCAGTACTTC
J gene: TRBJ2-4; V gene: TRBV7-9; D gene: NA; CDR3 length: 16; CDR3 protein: CASSLDPAIAKNIQYF; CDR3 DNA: TGTGCCAGCAGCTTAGACCCGGCGATAGCCAAAAACATTCAGTACTTC
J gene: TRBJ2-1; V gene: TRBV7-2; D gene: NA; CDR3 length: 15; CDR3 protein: CASNLAGSSYNEQFF; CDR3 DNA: TGTGCCAGCAATCTAGCCGGAAGCTCCTACAATGAGCAGTTCTTC
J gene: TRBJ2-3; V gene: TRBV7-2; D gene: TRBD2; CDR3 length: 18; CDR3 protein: CASSLVGSGDTSTDTQYF; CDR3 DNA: TGTGCCAGCAGCTTAGTCGGTAGCGGGGATACTAGCACAGATACGCAGTATTTT
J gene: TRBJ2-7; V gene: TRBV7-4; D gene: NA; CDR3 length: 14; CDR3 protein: CASPPMRGGYEQYF; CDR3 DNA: TGTGCCAGCCCCCCTATGAGGGGAGGCTACGAGCAGTACTTC
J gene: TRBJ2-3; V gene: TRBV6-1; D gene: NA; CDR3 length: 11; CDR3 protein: CASRREDTQYF; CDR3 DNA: TGTGCCAGCAGACGGGAAGATACGCAGTATTTT
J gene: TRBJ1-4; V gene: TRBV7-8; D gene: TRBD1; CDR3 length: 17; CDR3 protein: CASSPMTGLTTNEKLFF; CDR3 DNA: TGTGCCAGCAGCCCAATGACAGGGCTTACAACTAATGAAAAACTGTTTTTT
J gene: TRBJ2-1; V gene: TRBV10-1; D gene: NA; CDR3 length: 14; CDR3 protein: CASSEASADNEQFF; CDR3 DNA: TGCGCCAGCAGTGAGGCTAGCGCAGACAATGAGCAGTTCTTC